The rows below give T cell receptor beta chains drawn from one sample of a study of T cell changes during pregnancy in multiple sclerosis. Sequenced by immunoSEQ multiplex PCR; TCRdb stores in-frame clones only, minus some. The profile shows nearly 110,000 clones, under 95% of them singletons. Source: peripheral blood, taken before pregnancy. Source of these receptors: a female donor with multiple sclerosis, enrolled in a pregnancy study. The CDR3 runs from the conserved cysteine through the conserved F or W. The order of the fields is CDR3 DNA, CDR3 protein, V gene, J gene, D gene. A D gene is named only where the DNA matches it firmly.

DNA: TGTGCCAGCAGTGACTCACAGCAGGGTACGCAGTATTTT
CDR3: CASSDSQQGTQYF
V: TRBV6-4
J: TRBJ2-3
D: -

DNA: TGTGCTTCGGGGACAGCCGGAAACACCATATATTTT
CDR3: CASGTAGNTIYF
V: TRBV19
J: TRBJ1-3
D: TRBD1

DNA: TGTGCCAGCTCTATTAGACTAGCGGGCGGCTACAATGAGCAGTTCTTC
CDR3: CASSIRLAGGYNEQFF
V: TRBV6-6
J: TRBJ2-1
D: TRBD2

DNA: TGTGCCAGCAGCCAACCTCAGGGGGACAATTCACCCCTCCACTTT
CDR3: CASSQPQGDNSPLHF
V: TRBV9
J: TRBJ1-6
D: TRBD1

DNA: TGTGCCAGTAGTATATCGGTGACGGGGGGCAAGTACTTC
CDR3: CASSISVTGGKYF
V: TRBV19
J: TRBJ2-7
D: -

DNA: TGTGCCAGCAGTGGGCCCCCTCGAGCTTTCTTT
CDR3: CASSGPPRAFF
V: TRBV25-1
J: TRBJ1-1
D: -

DNA: TGCAGTGCTGTCGGAGAGACCCAGTACTTC
CDR3: CSAVGETQYF
V: TRBV20-1
J: TRBJ2-5
D: -

DNA: TGTGCCAGCAGCCAAGATAGCGGGAGTTGGACCGGGGAGCTGTTTTTT
CDR3: CASSQDSGSWTGELFF
V: TRBV4-2
J: TRBJ2-2
D: TRBD2

DNA: TGTGCCAGCAATTTGCCGGACAGGGGATACGAGCAGTACTTC
CDR3: CASNLPDRGYEQYF
V: TRBV28
J: TRBJ2-7
D: TRBD1

DNA: TGTGCCAGCAGCTCCCGGCCAGACTCTACCGGCTACACCTTC
CDR3: CASSSRPDSTGYTF
V: TRBV5-6
J: TRBJ1-2
D: -

DNA: TGTGCCAGCTCTAAATCAAATGGGAACACTGAAGCTTTCTTT
CDR3: CASSKSNGNTEAFF
V: TRBV6-1
J: TRBJ1-1
D: -

DNA: TGCGCCAGAACCTTTGGGACACGGGCTGAAGCTTTCTTT
CDR3: CARTFGTRAEAFF
V: TRBV5-1
J: TRBJ1-1
D: -

DNA: TGTGCCAGCAAACTCGCGAACACCGGGGAGCTGTTTTTT
CDR3: CASKLANTGELFF
V: TRBV15
J: TRBJ2-2
D: -

DNA: TGTGCCAGTAGTATAGGGGGACAGACAACTAATGAAAAACTGTTTTTT
CDR3: CASSIGGQTTNEKLFF
V: TRBV19
J: TRBJ1-4
D: TRBD1

DNA: TGTGCCAGTAGAGGGACAGGGGGTGTGGACACTGAAGCTTTCTTT
CDR3: CASRGTGGVDTEAFF
V: TRBV19
J: TRBJ1-1
D: TRBD1

DNA: TGCGCCAGCAGCCAAAGGGCAGCGGGGGCCACAGATACGCAGTATTTT
CDR3: CASSQRAAGATDTQYF
V: TRBV4-3
J: TRBJ2-3
D: TRBD2

DNA: TGCGCCAGCAGCCAAGATAACCAGGGGACTGGCTACACCTTC
CDR3: CASSQDNQGTGYTF
V: TRBV4-3
J: TRBJ1-2
D: -

DNA: TGTGCCAGCAGCGGGACCGGGACAGGGGAGTTTGTGGATGGCTACACCTTC
CDR3: CASSGTGTGEFVDGYTF
V: TRBV28
J: TRBJ1-2
D: TRBD1

DNA: TGTGCCAGCAGGGGGGGACAGGGGCGTCGGGGGGCCTACAATGAGCAGTTCTTC
CDR3: CASRGGQGRRGAYNEQFF
V: TRBV2
J: TRBJ2-1
D: TRBD1

DNA: TGTGCCAGCAGTGAAGGGGACAGGGGGAATAATTCACCCCTCCACTTT
CDR3: CASSEGDRGNNSPLHF
V: TRBV2
J: TRBJ1-6
D: TRBD1

DNA: TGTGCCAGTAGTATTCGCGGGCTGGATGAAAAACTGTTTTTT
CDR3: CASSIRGLDEKLFF
V: TRBV19
J: TRBJ1-4
D: -

DNA: TGTGCCAGCAGCTTAGAGGGTCTAGCGGGAGGGCCCTCGCGAAATGAGCAGTTCTTC
CDR3: CASSLEGLAGGPSRNEQFF
V: TRBV11-2
J: TRBJ2-1
D: TRBD2

DNA: TGCGCCAGCAGCCAAGATAGGGCAGAGCGGCAGCCCCAGCATTTT
CDR3: CASSQDRAERQPQHF
V: TRBV4-3
J: TRBJ1-5
D: -

DNA: TGTGCCAGCATGCGGGGGAGCGGGGGGATTCCATACAATGAGCAGTTCTTC
CDR3: CASMRGSGGIPYNEQFF
V: TRBV9
J: TRBJ2-1
D: TRBD2

DNA: TGTGCCAGCAGCTTAGTAAGGCTAGCGGGGAAACAAGAGACCCAGTACTTC
CDR3: CASSLVRLAGKQETQYF
V: TRBV11-2
J: TRBJ2-5
D: TRBD2

DNA: TGCAGCGGTCGTACCGGGACAGTTAGCGCAGATACGCAGTATTTT
CDR3: CSGRTGTVSADTQYF
V: TRBV29-1
J: TRBJ2-3
D: TRBD1